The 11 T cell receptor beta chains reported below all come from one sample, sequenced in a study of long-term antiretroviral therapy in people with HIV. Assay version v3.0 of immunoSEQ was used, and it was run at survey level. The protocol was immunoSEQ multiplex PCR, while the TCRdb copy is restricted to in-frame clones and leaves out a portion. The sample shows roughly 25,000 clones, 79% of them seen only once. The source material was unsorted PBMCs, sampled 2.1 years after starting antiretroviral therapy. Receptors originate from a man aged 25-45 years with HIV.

The CDR3 loop is CASSWGLAANTGELFF. The CDR3 DNA is TGTGCCAGCAGCTGGGGACTAGCGGCGAACACCGGGGAGCTGTTTTTT. The chain joins TRBV7-9 to TRBJ2-2; 11 positions agree with TRBD2. This CDR3 is built from 16 residues. V lost 4 bases and J lost 0; bases outside the gene matches: 1. Germline lookup yields CDR1 SEHNR and CDR2 FQNEAQ (reference sequence). Full variable domain (outside the CDR3, taken from reference TRBV7-9 and TRBJ2-2): DTGVSQNPRHKITKRGQNVTFRCDPISEHNRLYWYRQTLGQGPEFLTYFQNEAQLEKSRLLSDRFSAERPKGSFSTLEIQRTEQGDSAMYLCASSWGLAANTGELFFGEGSRLTVL.

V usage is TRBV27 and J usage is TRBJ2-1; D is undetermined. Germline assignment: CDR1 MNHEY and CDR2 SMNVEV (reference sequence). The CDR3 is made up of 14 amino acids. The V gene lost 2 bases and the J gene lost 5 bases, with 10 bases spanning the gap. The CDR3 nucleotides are TGTGCCAGCAGTTTAATTAACCGAAACAATGAGCAGTTCTTC. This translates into CASSLINRNNEQFF.

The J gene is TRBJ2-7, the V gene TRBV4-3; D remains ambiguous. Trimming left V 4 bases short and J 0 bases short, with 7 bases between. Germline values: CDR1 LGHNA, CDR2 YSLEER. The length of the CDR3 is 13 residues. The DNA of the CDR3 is TGCGCCAGCAGCCCCTACCACTCCTACGAGCAGTACTTC. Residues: CASSPYHSYEQYF.

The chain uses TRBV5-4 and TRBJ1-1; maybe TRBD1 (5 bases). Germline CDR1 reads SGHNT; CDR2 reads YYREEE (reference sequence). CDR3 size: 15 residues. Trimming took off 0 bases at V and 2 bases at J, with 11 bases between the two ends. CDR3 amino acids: CASSLGGGGNTEAFF. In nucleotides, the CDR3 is TGTGCCAGCAGCTTGGGGGGGGGAGGAAACACTGAAGCTTTCTTT.

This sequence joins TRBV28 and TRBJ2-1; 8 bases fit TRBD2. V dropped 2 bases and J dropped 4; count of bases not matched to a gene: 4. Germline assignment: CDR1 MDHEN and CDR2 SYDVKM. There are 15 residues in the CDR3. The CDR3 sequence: CASSLVAGGYNEQFF. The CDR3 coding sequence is TGTGCCAGCAGTTTAGTTGCGGGAGGTTACAATGAGCAGTTCTTC.

The CDR3 loop reads CASSLNGMNSPLHF. Written as DNA, the CDR3 is TGTGCCAGCAGCTTGAACGGGATGAATTCACCCCTCCACTTT. This rearrangement joins TRBV7-9 to TRBJ1-6; D remains ambiguous. V lost 3 bases to trimming and J lost 7 bases, with 10 bases between them. The CDR3 is 14 amino acids. CDR1 SEHNR and CDR2 FQNEAQ come from the germline V gene (reference sequence). The whole variable domain, filled in from reference TRBV7-9 and TRBJ1-6, reads DTGVSQNPRHKITKRGQNVTFRCDPISEHNRLYWYRQTLGQGPEFLTYFQNEAQLEKSRLLSDRFSAERPKGSFSTLEIQRTEQGDSAMYLCASSLNGMNSPLHFGNGTRLTVT.

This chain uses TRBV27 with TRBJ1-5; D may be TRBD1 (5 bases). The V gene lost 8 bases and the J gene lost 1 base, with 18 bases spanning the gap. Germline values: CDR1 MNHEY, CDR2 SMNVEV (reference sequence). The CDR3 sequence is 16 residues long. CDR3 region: CASALEGAVSNQPQHF. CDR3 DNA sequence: TGTGCCAGCGCCTTGGAAGGGGCAGTCAGCAATCAGCCCCAGCATTTT.

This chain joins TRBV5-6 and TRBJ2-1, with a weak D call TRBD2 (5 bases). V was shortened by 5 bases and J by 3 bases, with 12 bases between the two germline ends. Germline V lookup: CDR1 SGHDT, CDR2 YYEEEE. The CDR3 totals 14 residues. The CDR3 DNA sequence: TGTGCCAGCAGTCGGGGAAACTTCTACAATGAGCAGTTCTTC. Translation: CASSRGNFYNEQFF.

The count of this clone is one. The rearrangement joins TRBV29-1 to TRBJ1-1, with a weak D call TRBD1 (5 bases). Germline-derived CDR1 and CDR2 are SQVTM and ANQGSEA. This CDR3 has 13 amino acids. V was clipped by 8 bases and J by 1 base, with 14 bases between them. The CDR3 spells CSTLDRKNTEAFF. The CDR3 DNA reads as TGCAGCACTTTAGACAGAAAGAACACTGAAGCTTTCTTT.

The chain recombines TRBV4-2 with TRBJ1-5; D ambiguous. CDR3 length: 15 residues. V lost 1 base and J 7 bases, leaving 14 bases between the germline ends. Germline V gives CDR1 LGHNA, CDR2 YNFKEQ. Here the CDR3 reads CASSQGGGKGQPQHF. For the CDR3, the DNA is TGTGCCAGCAGCCAAGGCGGAGGGAAGGGACAGCCCCAGCATTTT.

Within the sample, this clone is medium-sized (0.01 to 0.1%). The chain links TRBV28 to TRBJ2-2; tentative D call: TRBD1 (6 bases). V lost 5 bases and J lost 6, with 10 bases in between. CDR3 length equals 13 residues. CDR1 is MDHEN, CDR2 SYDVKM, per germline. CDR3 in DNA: TGTGCCAGCAGTCCCAGGGGAGCCGGGGAGCTGTTTTTT. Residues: CASSPRGAGELFF. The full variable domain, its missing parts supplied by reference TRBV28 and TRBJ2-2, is DVKVTQSSRYLVKRTGEKVFLECVQDMDHENMFWYRQDPGLGLRLIYFSYDVKMKEKGDIPEGYSVSREKKERFSLILESASTNQTSMYLCASSPRGAGELFFGEGSRLTVL.